This T cell receptor (beta chain) was identified in a study of early T cells in non-severe SARS-CoV-2 infection. The overall study: Chains stayed unpaired after sequencing of bulk RNA from unsorted whole blood.

Study outcomes and limitations: Database matching using VDJdb favored anti-spike CD8 responses, with private and CD4 specificities left missing.

Unique molecular identifiers tagged individual cDNA molecules. TCRdb ran MiXCR on the 5' RACE reads and lists one entry per CDR3 protein. The sample lists about 64,000 distinct CDR3 sequences; approximately 8.8% were seen once. In its sample, this clonotype was seen many times. Its antigen is unknown. The germline V and J ends were trimmed by 3 bases and 2 bases, with 17 bases remaining between them. The length of the CDR3 is 15 residues. Germline V gives CDR1 DFQATT, CDR2 SNEGSKA (reference sequence). The sequence came from an adult who was a healthcare worker with PCR-confirmed SARS-CoV-2 infection or an uninfected control (not recorded which). The chain employs TRBV20-1 and TRBJ2-7, with D maybe TRBD2 (5 bases). The specimen comprised whole blood, sampled at baseline. The DNA for the CDR3 is TGCAGTGCTAGCCCCCGGGTCGGGGATCCCTACGAGCAGTACTTC. Translating gives CSASPRVGDPYEQYF.